The 32 T cell receptor beta chains below were found in one sample sequenced in a study of STAT5B mutations in CD4+ large granular lymphocyte leukemia. Generated by immunoSEQ multiplex PCR, the TCRdb table keeps only in-frame clones and is missing some. The sample has under 1,200 clones; more than 65% are singletons. Sequencing used PBMCs. The receptors shown here come from a man between 60 and 75 years old with CD4+ T-cell large granular lymphocyte leukemia.

This chain links TRBV6-1 with TRBJ1-5, with D hard to call. V lost 3 bases to trimming and J lost 5 bases, with 11 bases between them. The CDR3 runs to 14 residues. Germline loops: CDR1 MNHNS, CDR2 SASEGT. The DNA of the CDR3 is TGTGCCAGCAGTGACCTGGACTGGGATCAGCCCCAGCATTTT. As protein: CASSDLDWDQPQHF.

The gene calls are TRBV9 and TRBJ2-3; tentative D call: TRBD1 (6 bases). This CDR3 has 16 amino acids. CDR1 is SGDLS and CDR2 is YYNGEE in the germline V gene. Trimming removed 1 base at V and 4 bases at J, with 16 bases between. The CDR3 DNA sequence: TGTGCCAGCAGCGTAAGGGAAACAGGGTATGCAGATACGCAGTATTTT. Translating gives CASSVRETGYADTQYF. The entire variable domain, with the rest obtained from reference TRBV9 and TRBJ2-3, is as follows: DSGVTQTPKHLITATGQRVTLRCSPRSGDLSVYWYQQSLDQGLQFLIQYYNGEERAKGNILERFSAQQFPDLHSELNLSSLELGDSALYFCASSVRETGYADTQYFGPGTRLTVL.

As regards this clone: At one of its ends the junction is not consistent with the germline gene, which may arise from a read error. This chain joins TRBV10-3 and TRBJ1-2; D perhaps matches TRBD1 (5 bases). Germline V gene data show CDR1 as ENHRY and CDR2 as SYGVKD. The CDR3 consists of 15 residues. Here the CDR3 DNA reads TGTGCCAGCAGTTACTCGACCGGGACGGTCGGTGGCTACACCTTC. Translated, it gives CASSYSTGTVGGYTF.

The J gene is TRBJ1-2, the V gene TRBV25-1, with 8 nucleotides matching TRBD1. This CDR3 is built from 15 residues. With 1 base clipped from V and 2 bases from J, the junction kept 3 bases outside the gene matches. CDR1 MGHDK and CDR2 SYGVNS come from the germline V gene. The CDR3 reads CASSELNRGNYGYTF. Written as DNA, the CDR3 is TGTGCCAGCAGTGAATTAAACAGGGGGAACTATGGCTACACCTTC.

This clone was counted once. This chain links TRBV12-2 with TRBJ2-1. TRBV12-2 is given as a pseudogene. The CDR3 covers 15 residues. CDR3 DNA: TGTGCAAGTCGCTTAAGGGACGAAGGGTACAATGAGCAGTTCTTC. Its translation is CASRLRDEGYNEQFF.

The V and J genes are TRBV6-5 and TRBJ1-6; no reliable D call. This CDR3 spans 14 amino acids. Trimming cost V 6 bases and J 2 bases, with 8 bases left between them. Germline CDR1 MNHEY, CDR2 SVGAGI. This CDR3 is CASREEPYNSPLHF. The DNA of the CDR3 is TGTGCCAGCAGAGAAGAACCCTATAATTCACCCCTCCACTTT.

The chain joins TRBV15 to TRBJ1-3; D ambiguous. This CDR3 comprises 15 residues. Trimming removed 5 bases from V and 0 bases from J, with 11 bases in between. The germline gives CDR1 LNHNV, CDR2 YYDKDF (reference sequence). CDR3 protein: CATSQHVSSGNTIYF. The CDR3 DNA reads TGTGCCACCAGCCAGCATGTGTCCTCTGGAAACACCATATATTTT.

The chain uses TRBV19 and TRBJ1-1; 10 bases map to TRBD1. Germline V lookup: CDR1 LNHDA, CDR2 SQIVND (reference sequence). Germline trimming cut 5 bases from V and 5 bases from J; bases unmatched to any gene: 11. The CDR3 has 16 residues. CDR3 nucleotides: TGTGCCAGTAGTCACGGGCCGGGACAGGGGAGAACTGAAGCTTTCTTT. Amino acid sequence: CASSHGPGQGRTEAFF.

This chain uses TRBV27 with TRBJ2-3; TRBD2 agrees at 10 bases. CDR3 length equals 16 residues. Germline loops: CDR1 MNHEY, CDR2 SMNVEV (reference sequence). After removal of 8 bases from V and 5 bases from J, the junction contained 13 bases not matched to a gene. The CDR3 is CASLRLASGGIDTQYF. The CDR3 coding sequence is TGTGCCAGCCTCCGGCTGGCTAGCGGGGGAATAGATACGCAGTATTTT.

In this sample, this clone turned up once. The chain employs TRBV4-3 and TRBJ2-5; D possibly corresponds to TRBD1 (5 bases). The CDR3 runs to 14 residues. With 1 base removed from V and 3 bases from J, the gap between germline ends came to 9 bases. Germline values: CDR1 LGHNA, CDR2 YSLEER. CDR3 DNA: TGCGCCAGCAGCCAAGTGGGCAGGGAAGAGACCCAGTACTTC. Protein product: CASSQVGREETQYF.

This clone turned up a few times. The V gene is TRBV4-3, the J gene TRBJ1-6; no reliable D call. This CDR3 spans 15 amino acids. V shed 0 bases and J shed 6 bases, with 9 bases lying between them. Germline CDR1 LGHNA, CDR2 YSLEER. CDR3 region: CASSQEGLPNSPLHF. CDR3 sequence (DNA): TGCGCCAGCAGCCAAGAGGGCCTCCCTAATTCACCCCTCCACTTT.

V usage is TRBV11-3 and J usage is TRBJ2-5, with 8 bases matching TRBD2. The CDR3 spans 16 residues. The V and J ends lost 5 bases and 1 base, in that order; junction bases with no gene match: 9. Germline assignment: CDR1 SGHNT and CDR2 YENEEA. The CDR3 DNA reads as TGTGCCAGCAGCCACGGTTTAGCGGGGTCCCAAGAGACCCAGTACTTC. This sequence encodes CASSHGLAGSQETQYF.

This clone came up a few times. This chain uses TRBV4-2 with TRBJ1-4, with TRBD1 matching 9 bases. The CDR3 is 14 residues long. CDR1 and CDR2 (germline): LGHNA, YNFKEQ. The V segment lost 4 bases and the J segment 5 bases; nucleotides outside the gene matches: 2. The CDR3 DNA reads TGTGCCAGCAGCCCTGACAGGGGGAATGAAAAACTGTTTTTT. Encoded protein: CASSPDRGNEKLFF.

This rearrangement joins TRBV9 to TRBJ1-2, with TRBD1 matching 9 bases. This CDR3 comprises 15 residues. The trim removed 3 bases at V and 4 bases at J, leaving 7 bases unmatched. The V gene's germline CDR1 is SGDLS and CDR2 YYNGEE. The CDR3 DNA is TGTGCCAGCAGCGCGGAGGGACAGGGAAGCTATGGCTACACCTTC. Translation: CASSAEGQGSYGYTF.

The chain employs TRBV19 and TRBJ2-5, with TRBD1 matching over 9 bases. The germline V gene encodes CDR1 LNHDA and CDR2 SQIVND (reference sequence). This CDR3 has 15 residues. The J segment lost 5 bases and the V segment lost 5 bases, leaving 9 bases of the junction unmatched. CDR3 in DNA: TGTGCCAGTAGTCCACTCTGGGACAGGGTCGAGACCCAGTACTTC. This sequence encodes CASSPLWDRVETQYF.

This chain connects TRBV4-3 to TRBJ2-7, with 9 bases that match TRBD1. This CDR3 has 18 residues. CDR1 and CDR2 from the germline V gene are LGHNA and YSLEER. The V segment lost 0 bases and the J segment 1 base; nucleotides outside the gene matches: 10. The chain's CDR3 is CASSQDSPGQGWSYEQYF. The CDR3 coding sequence is TGCGCCAGCAGCCAAGATAGCCCGGGACAGGGATGGTCCTACGAGCAGTACTTC.

The chain recombines TRBV2 with TRBJ1-5; D is possibly TRBD1 (5 bases). V was trimmed by 5 bases and J by 5 bases, leaving 13 bases between them. CDR3 length equals 14 residues. Germline V gene lookup returns CDR1 SNHLY and CDR2 FYNNEI. In nucleotides, the CDR3 is TGTGCCAGCAGTTCCCGGGACGGCTATCAGCCCCAGCATTTT. Translating it yields CASSSRDGYQPQHF.

This chain joins TRBV6-5 and TRBJ1-2; 7 positions agree with TRBD1. Germline-derived CDR1 and CDR2 are MNHEY and SVGAGI. V shed 2 bases, J shed 7 bases, and the junction held 10 bases outside the gene matches. The CDR3 runs 15 residues. The CDR3 protein is CASSYQRDSETGYTF. Written as DNA, the CDR3 is TGTGCCAGCAGTTACCAGAGGGACAGCGAAACTGGCTACACCTTC.

V gene TRBV28 combines with J gene TRBJ2-7; the D is unclear. The germline CDR1 and CDR2 sequences are MDHEN and SYDVKM. The CDR3 totals 12 residues. The V end was cut by 6 bases, the J end by 6 bases, with 12 bases between. For the CDR3, the DNA is TGTGCCAGCAGGGGCAGACCGGGCGAGCAGTACTTC. Protein sequence: CASRGRPGEQYF.

The gene calls are TRBV7-2 and TRBJ1-3, with D maybe TRBD1 (5 bases). This CDR3 spans 14 amino acids. Germline loops: CDR1 SGHTA, CDR2 FQGNSA. Trimming took off 8 bases at V and 0 bases at J, with 11 bases between the two ends. DNA for the CDR3: TGTGCCAGCGGAACGGACAACTCTGGAAACACCATATATTTT. It translates to CASGTDNSGNTIYF.

The genes are TRBV4-1 and TRBJ1-2; 7 bases align to TRBD1. The trim removed 2 bases at V and 3 bases at J, leaving 15 bases unmatched. Germline V gives CDR1 MGHRA, CDR2 YSYEKL. The CDR3 covers 18 residues. CDR3 protein: CASSQTTETGMGYYGYTF. For the CDR3, the DNA is TGCGCCAGCAGCCAAACCACCGAGACAGGGATGGGGTACTATGGCTACACCTTC.

V is TRBV2 and J is TRBJ2-1; tentatively, D is TRBD2 (5 bases). Germline loops: CDR1 SNHLY, CDR2 FYNNEI. This CDR3 region has 13 residues. Trimming shortened V by 10 bases and J by 5 bases, and 15 bases separated the two germline ends. The chain's CDR3 is CANSPWRDNEQFF. For the CDR3, the DNA is TGTGCCAATTCACCTTGGCGGGACAATGAGCAGTTCTTC.

The chain uses TRBV9 and TRBJ2-1; D ambiguous. Germline V gene sequence: CDR1 SGDLS, CDR2 YYNGEE. The CDR3 totals 17 residues. Trimming took 0 bases from V and 0 from J, leaving 13 bases between them. CDR3 sequence reads: CASSVDPGSSSYNEQFF. DNA for the CDR3: TGTGCCAGCAGCGTAGACCCCGGCTCAAGCTCCTACAATGAGCAGTTCTTC.

This clone was seen only a few times. V gene TRBV29-1 combines with J gene TRBJ2-1; D call uncertain. V lost 3 bases and J lost 6, with 15 bases in between. Germline V gives CDR1 SQVTM, CDR2 ANQGSEA. The CDR3 loop spans 14 amino acids. CDR3 sequence reads: CSVEEQNLVNEQFF. The CDR3 bases are TGCAGCGTTGAGGAGCAAAACCTCGTCAATGAGCAGTTCTTC.

This rearrangement joins TRBV7-2 to TRBJ1-2, with D hard to call. The CDR3 has 14 amino acids. V gave up 7 bases and J gave up 5 bases, with 17 bases separating them. In germline, CDR1 is SGHTA, CDR2 FQGNSA. DNA of the CDR3: TGTGCCAGCACCCTTTACCCGGCCGGGTATGGCTACACCTTC. This sequence encodes CASTLYPAGYGYTF.

The V and J genes are TRBV27 and TRBJ1-6, with 9 positions matching TRBD1. The CDR3 contains 15 residues. CDR1 is MNHEY, CDR2 SMNVEV, per germline (reference sequence). V lost 5 bases, J lost 7 bases, and 6 bases stayed unmatched. The CDR3 region is CASSATGGGNSPLHF. The CDR3 bases are TGTGCCAGCAGTGCAACAGGGGGCGGAAATTCACCCCTCCACTTT.

The gene calls are TRBV28 and TRBJ1-1; TRBD1 might be the D (5 bases). Trimming left V 6 bases short and J 0 bases short, with 8 bases between. Germline V gene sequence: CDR1 MDHEN, CDR2 SYDVKM. The CDR3 has 13 amino acids. CDR3 sequence reads: CASRGTVNTEAFF. The CDR3 region has the DNA TGTGCCAGCAGAGGGACGGTGAACACTGAAGCTTTCTTT.

This clone appeared a few times. The chain recombines TRBV4-2 with TRBJ2-7, with no clear D. This CDR3 is 15 amino acids long. The germline V gene has CDR1 LGHNA and CDR2 YNFKEQ. The V and J ends lost 0 bases and 3 bases respectively, with 12 bases between them. CDR3 sequence: CASSQEDGQNYEQYF. CDR3 nucleotide sequence: TGTGCCAGCAGCCAAGAAGATGGCCAAAACTACGAGCAGTACTTC.

This clone was seen more than once but under ten times. The chain combines TRBV7-6 with TRBJ2-1; 11 bases are shared with TRBD2. CDR1 and CDR2 (germline): SGHVS, FNYEAQ. The ends lost 0 bases at V and 4 bases at J; junction bases unmatched: 11. The CDR3 runs 19 residues. The CDR3 sequence is CASSLASGGAPNSYNEQFF. The CDR3 nucleotides are TGTGCCAGCAGCTTAGCTAGCGGGGGGGCCCCGAATAGTTACAATGAGCAGTTCTTC.

The CDR3 region is CASSSARGATYEQYF. The CDR3 DNA reads TGTGCCAGCAGCTCCGCGCGGGGGGCTACCTACGAGCAGTACTTC. The rearrangement uses TRBV5-4 and TRBJ2-7, with 8 bases lining up with TRBD2. CDR1 SGHNT and CDR2 YYREEE come from the germline V gene (reference sequence). The V segment lost 3 bases and the J segment 2 bases; nucleotides outside the gene matches: 7. This CDR3 region has 15 residues.

The table lists this clone with a count of one. This chain uses TRBV29-1 with TRBJ1-4; weak D call: TRBD1 (5 bases). The germline V gene encodes CDR1 SQVTM and CDR2 ANQGSEA. Between the trimmed V and J ends, which lost 2 bases and 6 bases, there was a span of 10 bases. The CDR3 length is 13 residues. CDR3 region: CSVEMARDEKLFF. The CDR3, as DNA: TGCAGCGTTGAAATGGCCAGGGATGAAAAACTGTTTTTT.

The rearrangement joins TRBV18 to TRBJ1-1; no clear D. There are 12 residues in the CDR3. Looked up from germline, CDR1 is KGHSH and CDR2 is LQKENI. Trimming shortened V by 1 base and J by 4 bases, and 4 bases separated the two germline ends. This CDR3 is CASSPQSTEAFF. The CDR3 nucleotides read TGTGCCAGCTCACCACAAAGCACTGAAGCTTTCTTT. Full variable domain (rest looked up from reference TRBV18 and TRBJ1-1): NAGVMQNPRHLVRRRGQEARLRCSPMKGHSHVYWYRQLPEEGLKFMVYLQKENIIDESGMPKERFSAEFPKEGPSILRIQQVVRGDSAAYFCASSPQSTEAFFGQGTRLTVV.